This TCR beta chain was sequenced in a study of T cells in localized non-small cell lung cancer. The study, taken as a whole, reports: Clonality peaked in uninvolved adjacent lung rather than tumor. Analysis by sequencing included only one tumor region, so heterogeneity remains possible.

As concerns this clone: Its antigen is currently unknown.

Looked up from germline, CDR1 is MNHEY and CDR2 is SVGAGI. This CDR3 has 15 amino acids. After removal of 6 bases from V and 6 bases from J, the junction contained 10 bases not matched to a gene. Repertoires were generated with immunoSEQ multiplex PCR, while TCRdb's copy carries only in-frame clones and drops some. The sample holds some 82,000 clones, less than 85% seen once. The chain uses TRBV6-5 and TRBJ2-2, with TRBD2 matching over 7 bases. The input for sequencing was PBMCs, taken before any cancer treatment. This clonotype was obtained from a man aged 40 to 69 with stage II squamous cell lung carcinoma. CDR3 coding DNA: TGTGCCAGCAGCGGCGGGGGAATTGGGGCCGGGGAGCTGTTTTTT. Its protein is CASSGGGIGAGELFF.